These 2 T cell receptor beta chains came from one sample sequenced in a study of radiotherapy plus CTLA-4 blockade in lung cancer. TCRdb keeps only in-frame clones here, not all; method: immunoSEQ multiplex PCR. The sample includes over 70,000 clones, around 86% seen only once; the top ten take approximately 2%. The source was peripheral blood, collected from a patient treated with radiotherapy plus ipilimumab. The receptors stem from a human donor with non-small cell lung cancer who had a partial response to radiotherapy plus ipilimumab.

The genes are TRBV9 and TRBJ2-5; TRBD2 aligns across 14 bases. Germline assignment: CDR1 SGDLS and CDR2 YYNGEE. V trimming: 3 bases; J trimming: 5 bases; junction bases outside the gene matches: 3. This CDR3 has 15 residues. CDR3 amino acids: CASSAGLAGVETQYF. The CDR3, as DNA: TGTGCCAGCAGCGCGGGACTAGCGGGAGTTGAGACCCAGTACTTC.

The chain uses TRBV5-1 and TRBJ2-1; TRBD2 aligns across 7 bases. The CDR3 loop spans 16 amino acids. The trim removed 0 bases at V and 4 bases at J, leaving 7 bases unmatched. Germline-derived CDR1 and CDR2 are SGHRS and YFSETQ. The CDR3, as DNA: TGCGCCAGCAGCTTGGTTCCAGCGGGAAAATACAATGAGCAGTTCTTC. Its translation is CASSLVPAGKYNEQFF.